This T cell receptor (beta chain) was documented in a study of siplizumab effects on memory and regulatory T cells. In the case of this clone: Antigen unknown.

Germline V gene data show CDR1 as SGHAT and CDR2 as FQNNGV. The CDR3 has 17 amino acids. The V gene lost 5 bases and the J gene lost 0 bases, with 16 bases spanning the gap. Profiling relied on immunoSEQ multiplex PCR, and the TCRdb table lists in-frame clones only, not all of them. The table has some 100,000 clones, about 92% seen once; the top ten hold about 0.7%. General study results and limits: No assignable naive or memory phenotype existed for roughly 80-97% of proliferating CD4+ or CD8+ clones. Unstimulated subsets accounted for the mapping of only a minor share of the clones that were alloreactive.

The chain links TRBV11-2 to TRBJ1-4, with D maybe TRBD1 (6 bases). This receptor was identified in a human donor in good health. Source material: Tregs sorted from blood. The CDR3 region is CASSPTYRVSTNEKLFF. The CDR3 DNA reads TGTGCCAGCAGCCCAACTTACAGGGTTTCAACTAATGAAAAACTGTTTTTT.